The TCR beta chain described here comes from a study of monozygotic twins with inflammatory bowel disease. The authors ran two nested PCRs of around 15 and 10 cycles on TCRalpha and TCRbeta cDNA. With the 5' RACE reads reprocessed, TCRdb shows one record per CDR3 protein and no DNA. Its table records about 380,000 distinct CDR3 sequences. Per germline, CDR1 MNHEY and CDR2 SVGAGI. The CDR3 extends over 17 amino acids. The material sequenced was blood. This chain links TRBV6-5 with TRBJ2-2. This clonotype originated in a human donor with ulcerative colitis or Crohn's disease, or a healthy co-twin of an affected twin (not recorded which). CDR3 region: CASSYDAGRLHTGELFF.